This T cell receptor (beta chain) came from a study of beta chain features in type 1 diabetes. Findings and limits, study-wide: The VDJ junctions of type 1 diabetes patients carried fewer insertions and more deletions. Across all four CD4+ subsets, people with type 1 diabetes showed modestly shorter TCRB CDR3s.

Germline CDR1 and CDR2: MDHEN and SYDVKM. The CDR3 contains 12 residues. As concerns this clone: The target antigen is unknown. At one boundary the junction diverges from the germline segment, which might be a read error.

Reverse transcribing all isolated RNA meant expressed TCRB transcripts were sequenced. Sequencing used immunoSEQ multiplex PCR; TCRdb keeps in-frame clones, though not all of them. The sample lists 200,000 to 250,000 clones, 25% to 30% occurring once. What was sequenced was central memory CD4+ T cells from blood. This TCR derives from a man aged 30 to 45 in good health. The chain is built from TRBV28 and TRBJ2-7, with D perhaps TRBD2 (7 bases). CDR3 in amino acids: CAVRGATPEQYF. CDR3 nucleotides: TGCGCTGTACGGGGGGCCACGCCCGAGCAGTACTTC. Full variable domain (remainder filled in from reference TRBV28 and TRBJ2-7): DVKVTQSSRYLVKRTGEKVFLECVQDMDHENMFWYRQDPGLGLRLIYFSYDVKMKEKGDIPEGYSVSREKKERFSLILESASTNQTSMYLCAVRGATPEQYFGPGTRLTVT.